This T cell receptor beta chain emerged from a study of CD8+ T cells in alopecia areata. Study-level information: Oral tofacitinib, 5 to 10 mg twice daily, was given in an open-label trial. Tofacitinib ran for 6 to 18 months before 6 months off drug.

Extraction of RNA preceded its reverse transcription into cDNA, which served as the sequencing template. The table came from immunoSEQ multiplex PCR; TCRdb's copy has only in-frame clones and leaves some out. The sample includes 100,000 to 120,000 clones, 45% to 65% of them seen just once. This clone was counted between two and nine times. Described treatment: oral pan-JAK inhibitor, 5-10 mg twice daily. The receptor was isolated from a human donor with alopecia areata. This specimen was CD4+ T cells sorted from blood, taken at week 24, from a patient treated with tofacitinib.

The CDR3 DNA is TGTGCCAGCAGCTTAGACTTGGGCGCAGATACGCAGTATTTT. Translated: CASSLDLGADTQYF. The chain is built from TRBV7-9 and TRBJ2-3; no definite D call. The CDR3 covers 14 residues. Trimming cost V 1 base and J 4 bases, with 9 bases left between them. Germline CDR1 SEHNR, CDR2 FQNEAQ (reference sequence).